This is a list of T cell receptor beta chains from one sample in a study of cytotoxic CD8 clonotypes in ibrutinib-treated CLL. Assay: immunoSEQ multiplex PCR; the TCRdb copy retains only in-frame clones and omits some. The sample includes about 40,000 clones, approximately 70% seen only once; the top ten take 10%. Material: PBMCs, obtained at disease progression, from a patient treated with ibrutinib. All receptors come from a human donor with chronic lymphocytic leukemia. Each CDR3 is given with its conserved first and last residue. The D gene is left open where the match is weak. The listing skips clone size in some rows; elsewhere it reads once, few, many or a size class.

d_gene: TRBD2; j_gene: TRBJ2-3; abundance: .; v_gene: TRBV11-2; CDR3nt: TGTGCCAGCGGACCGGGACTAGCGGGGTACAATACGCAGTATTTT; CDR3aa: CASGPGLAGYNTQYF
d_gene: .; j_gene: TRBJ1-1; abundance: .; v_gene: TRBV19; CDR3nt: TGTGCCACTCAGGGGCATCGGAACACTGAAGCTTTCTTT; CDR3aa: CATQGHRNTEAFF
d_gene: TRBD2; j_gene: TRBJ2-7; abundance: .; v_gene: TRBV5-4; CDR3nt: TGTGCCAGCACTTCCTCTAGCGGGTTCTCCTACGAGCAGTACTTC; CDR3aa: CASTSSSGFSYEQYF
d_gene: .; j_gene: TRBJ1-2; abundance: .; v_gene: TRBV19; CDR3nt: TGTGCCAGTAGTATAGTTACTTATAACTATGGCTACACCTTC; CDR3aa: CASSIVTYNYGYTF
d_gene: TRBD1; j_gene: TRBJ2-7; abundance: .; v_gene: TRBV6-4; CDR3nt: TGTGCCAGCAGCCCGACAGGGACGTCCTACGAGCAGTACTTC; CDR3aa: CASSPTGTSYEQYF
d_gene: .; j_gene: TRBJ2-6; abundance: .; v_gene: TRBV15; CDR3nt: TGTGCCACCAGCAGAGACAACTCTGGGGCCAACGTCCTGACTTTC; CDR3aa: CATSRDNSGANVLTF
d_gene: TRBD2; j_gene: TRBJ2-5; abundance: .; v_gene: TRBV14; CDR3nt: TGTGCCAGCAGCCTACACGGACTAGCGACTTCGGGGGAGACCCAGTACTTC; CDR3aa: CASSLHGLATSGETQYF
d_gene: TRBD2; j_gene: TRBJ2-7; abundance: .; v_gene: TRBV5-1; CDR3nt: TGCGCCAGCAGCTGGGAGGGGACGACCACCTACGAGCAGTACTTC; CDR3aa: CASSWEGTTTYEQYF
d_gene: .; j_gene: TRBJ2-1; abundance: few; v_gene: TRBV11-1; CDR3nt: TGTGCCAGCAGCTTGAACGACAATGAGCAGTTCTTC; CDR3aa: CASSLNDNEQFF
d_gene: .; j_gene: TRBJ2-7; abundance: .; v_gene: TRBV5-1; CDR3nt: TGCGCCAGCAGCCCCTCGGACAGCTACGAGCAGTACTTC; CDR3aa: CASSPSDSYEQYF
d_gene: TRBD1; j_gene: TRBJ1-6; abundance: .; v_gene: TRBV7-9; CDR3nt: TGTGCCAGCAGTATACAGGGGGCCGGTTCACCCCTCCACTTT; CDR3aa: CASSIQGAGSPLHF
d_gene: .; j_gene: TRBJ2-7; abundance: .; v_gene: TRBV7-9; CDR3nt: TGTGCCAGCAGCCCCTTACAAGGCGAGCAGTACTTC; CDR3aa: CASSPLQGEQYF
d_gene: TRBD2; j_gene: TRBJ2-5; abundance: once; v_gene: TRBV11-2; CDR3nt: TGTGCCAGCAGCCTACCAGCGGGGGGGATCCAAGAGACCCAGTACTTC; CDR3aa: CASSLPAGGIQETQYF
d_gene: .; j_gene: TRBJ1-5; abundance: .; v_gene: TRBV5-6; CDR3nt: TGTGCCAGCAGCTTGTGGGGGGTCTATAGCAATCAGCCCCAGCATTTT; CDR3aa: CASSLWGVYSNQPQHF
d_gene: .; j_gene: TRBJ2-1; abundance: .; v_gene: TRBV2; CDR3nt: TGTGCCAGCAGTGACGGGGGGCCATACAATGAGCAGTTCTTC; CDR3aa: CASSDGGPYNEQFF
d_gene: TRBD2; j_gene: TRBJ2-3; abundance: .; v_gene: TRBV6-1; CDR3nt: TGTGCCAGCAGTGAAGCGCCGTGGCTAGCGGGGGGTGATACGCAGTATTTT; CDR3aa: CASSEAPWLAGGDTQYF
d_gene: .; j_gene: TRBJ2-1; abundance: .; v_gene: TRBV28; CDR3nt: TGTGCCAGCGGGCCGAATCTGCCCAATGAGCAGTTCTTC; CDR3aa: CASGPNLPNEQFF
d_gene: TRBD1; j_gene: TRBJ1-3; abundance: .; v_gene: TRBV9; CDR3nt: TGTGCCAGCAGCGTAGTGGGACAGCTTTCTGGAAACACCATATATTTT; CDR3aa: CASSVVGQLSGNTIYF
d_gene: .; j_gene: TRBJ2-7; abundance: .; v_gene: TRBV27; CDR3nt: TGTGCCAGCAGTGAAACGGCCAGGTACTACGAGCAGTACTTC; CDR3aa: CASSETARYYEQYF
d_gene: .; j_gene: TRBJ2-6; abundance: once; v_gene: TRBV6-4; CDR3nt: TGTGCCAGCAGTGACTCTGTCAACTCTGGGGCCAACGTCCTGACTTTC; CDR3aa: CASSDSVNSGANVLTF
d_gene: .; j_gene: TRBJ1-4; abundance: few; v_gene: TRBV9; CDR3nt: TGTGCCAGCAGCGCCAATCCCGAGGGAAAACTGTTTTTT; CDR3aa: CASSANPEGKLFF
d_gene: TRBD2; j_gene: TRBJ2-2; abundance: .; v_gene: TRBV7-9; CDR3nt: TGTGCCAGCAGCTTAGCGGGACTAGCGGGGGAAAACACCGGGGAGCTGTTTTTT; CDR3aa: CASSLAGLAGENTGELFF
d_gene: TRBD1; j_gene: TRBJ1-2; abundance: .; v_gene: TRBV5-4; CDR3nt: TGTGCCAGCACCACAGGGGGCGCAAGGTATGGCTACACCTTC; CDR3aa: CASTTGGARYGYTF
d_gene: .; j_gene: TRBJ1-4; abundance: .; v_gene: TRBV27; CDR3nt: TGTGCCAGCAGTTTAAGGGGAGAAAAACTGTTTTTT; CDR3aa: CASSLRGEKLFF
d_gene: TRBD2; j_gene: TRBJ2-3; abundance: few; v_gene: TRBV14; CDR3nt: TGTGCCAGCAGCCAAGGGCTGGGACTAGCGGGCACAGATACGCAGTATTTT; CDR3aa: CASSQGLGLAGTDTQYF
d_gene: .; j_gene: TRBJ2-3; abundance: .; v_gene: TRBV14; CDR3nt: TGTGCCAGCAGCCAACCAGCGCCCCTCCATGGGTATTTT; CDR3aa: CASSQPAPLHGYF
d_gene: TRBD2; j_gene: TRBJ2-5; abundance: .; v_gene: TRBV6-6; CDR3nt: TGTGCCAGCAGTAAAACAGGTCCGGGAGCGGGGGAGACCCAGTACTTC; CDR3aa: CASSKTGPGAGETQYF
d_gene: .; j_gene: TRBJ2-3; abundance: .; v_gene: TRBV4-1; CDR3nt: TGCGCCAGCAGCCAAGTAGGGGTTCGGGGGAACACAGATACGCAGTATTTT; CDR3aa: CASSQVGVRGNTDTQYF
d_gene: .; j_gene: TRBJ1-2; abundance: .; v_gene: TRBV7-8; CDR3nt: TGTGCCAGCACCCGTTCAGGGACCTACACCTTC; CDR3aa: CASTRSGTYTF
d_gene: .; j_gene: TRBJ2-5; abundance: .; v_gene: TRBV18; CDR3nt: TGTGCCAGCTCACCCCAGGACTACCAAGAGACCCAGTACTTC; CDR3aa: CASSPQDYQETQYF
d_gene: .; j_gene: TRBJ2-1; abundance: .; v_gene: TRBV7-9; CDR3nt: TGTGCCAGCAGCTTAGGTGGGGGCAGTTTTAGGCACTACAATGAGCAGTTCTTC; CDR3aa: CASSLGGGSFRHYNEQFF
d_gene: .; j_gene: TRBJ2-7; abundance: few; v_gene: TRBV5-1; CDR3nt: TGCGCCAGCAGGACGGGATCCGAGCAGTACTTC; CDR3aa: CASRTGSEQYF
d_gene: .; j_gene: TRBJ2-7; abundance: .; v_gene: TRBV6-1; CDR3nt: TGTGCCAGCAGTGAAGGGTTGTTCGGAGTGCCCCAGGACTTC; CDR3aa: CASSEGLFGVPQDF
d_gene: .; j_gene: TRBJ1-3; abundance: .; v_gene: TRBV4-1; CDR3nt: TGCGCCAGCAGCCAAGTGGAGGGGCTTCTAGGAAACACCATATATTTT; CDR3aa: CASSQVEGLLGNTIYF
d_gene: .; j_gene: TRBJ2-3; abundance: .; v_gene: TRBV27; CDR3nt: TGTGCCAGCAGTTTGGGTACGGGGGCAGATACGCAGTATTTT; CDR3aa: CASSLGTGADTQYF
d_gene: TRBD2; j_gene: TRBJ2-3; abundance: .; v_gene: TRBV19; CDR3nt: TGTGCCAGTAGGCCGGGAGGGAGCACAGATACGCAGTATTTT; CDR3aa: CASRPGGSTDTQYF
d_gene: .; j_gene: TRBJ2-1; abundance: .; v_gene: TRBV27; CDR3nt: TGTGCCAGCAGTTCCGTGGTGCTACATGAGCAGTTCTTC; CDR3aa: CASSSVVLHEQFF
d_gene: .; j_gene: TRBJ2-1; abundance: .; v_gene: TRBV6-6; CDR3nt: TGTGCCAGCAGTCTCCCCTCTTTTGCGGGGCGTGAGCAGTTCTTC; CDR3aa: CASSLPSFAGREQFF
d_gene: TRBD2; j_gene: TRBJ2-7; abundance: few; v_gene: TRBV14; CDR3nt: TGTGCCAGCAGCCTACTAGCGGGAGGGCCCCGCTTC; CDR3aa: CASSLLAGGPRF
d_gene: .; j_gene: TRBJ1-1; abundance: .; v_gene: TRBV10-3; CDR3nt: TGTGCCATCAGTGAGTCGGCGGAGGGGAGGAAAGCTTTCTTT; CDR3aa: CAISESAEGRKAFF
d_gene: .; j_gene: TRBJ2-1; abundance: .; v_gene: TRBV11-3; CDR3nt: TGTGCCAGCAGCTTAGATGGAGGCGGAAAAAGGGCCGAGTACAATGAGCAGTTCTTC; CDR3aa: CASSLDGGGKRAEYNEQFF
d_gene: TRBD2; j_gene: TRBJ2-7; abundance: .; v_gene: TRBV19; CDR3nt: TGTGCCAGTACCCCGGGGGGAGGCGAGCAGTACTTC; CDR3aa: CASTPGGGEQYF
d_gene: .; j_gene: TRBJ1-6; abundance: .; v_gene: TRBV13; CDR3nt: TGTGCCAGCAGCGCCGGCCTTCCACCCCTCCACTTT; CDR3aa: CASSAGLPPLHF
d_gene: .; j_gene: TRBJ2-5; abundance: .; v_gene: TRBV18; CDR3nt: TGTGCCAGCTCACCACGGGTACGGCGGGGCGGGGAGACCCAGTACTTC; CDR3aa: CASSPRVRRGGETQYF
d_gene: .; j_gene: TRBJ2-2; abundance: few; v_gene: TRBV18; CDR3nt: TGTGCCAGCTCACCAACACCGGTTGGCGGGGAGCTGTTTTTT; CDR3aa: CASSPTPVGGELFF
d_gene: .; j_gene: TRBJ2-7; abundance: .; v_gene: TRBV18; CDR3nt: TGTGCCAGCTCGGGGGCTGCCTCCTACGAGCAGTACTTC; CDR3aa: CASSGAASYEQYF
d_gene: .; j_gene: TRBJ1-2; abundance: few; v_gene: TRBV27; CDR3nt: TGTGCCAGCAGGGACTATGGCTACACCTTC; CDR3aa: CASRDYGYTF
d_gene: TRBD2; j_gene: TRBJ2-7; abundance: .; v_gene: TRBV4-1; CDR3nt: TGCGCCAGCAGCCAAGTTGGCCCCTTGCTAGCGGACACGTCCTACGAGCAGTACTTC; CDR3aa: CASSQVGPLLADTSYEQYF
d_gene: .; j_gene: TRBJ1-1; abundance: .; v_gene: TRBV11-1; CDR3nt: TGTGCCAGCAGCCCGGGGGGGACGGCAGGCACTGAAGCTTTCTTT; CDR3aa: CASSPGGTAGTEAFF
d_gene: .; j_gene: TRBJ1-4; abundance: .; v_gene: TRBV21-1; CDR3nt: TGTGCCAGCAGCTACCTCGACGGGAATAATGAAAAACTGTTTTTT; CDR3aa: CASSYLDGNNEKLFF
d_gene: TRBD1; j_gene: TRBJ2-7; abundance: .; v_gene: TRBV11-3; CDR3nt: TGTGCCAGCAGCTTTGGGACAGGCGAGCAGTACTTC; CDR3aa: CASSFGTGEQYF